A selection of T cell receptor beta chains follows, all from one sample in a study of naive and memory T cell subsets. In TCRdb, the 5' RACE reads were re-called with MiXCR into one record per CDR3 protein. The sample yields about 26,000 distinct CDR3 sequences, less than 25% seen once. The receptors here all came from a female donor in good health. Both conserved end residues are part of each CDR3. A D gene is named only where the DNA matches it firmly. The size field is filled for only some rows; it gives once, few, many or a size class.

CDR3nt: TGCAGTGCTAGGGACCGACGGGACTACACTGAAGCTTTCTTT
CDR3aa: CSARDRRDYTEAFF
v_gene: TRBV20-1
d_gene: -
j_gene: TRBJ1-1
abundance: many

CDR3nt: TGTGCCAGCAGCTTAGCGACTCAGGTGGGAGGCTACACCTTC
CDR3aa: CASSLATQVGGYTF
v_gene: TRBV7-9
d_gene: -
j_gene: TRBJ1-2
abundance: -

CDR3nt: TGCGCCAGCAGCCTGAGGGCGGGGCAAGAGACCCAGTACTTC
CDR3aa: CASSLRAGQETQYF
v_gene: TRBV5-1
d_gene: -
j_gene: TRBJ2-5
abundance: -

CDR3nt: TGCGCCAGCAGCTTGAACAGGGGGGACGAGCAGTACTTC
CDR3aa: CASSLNRGDEQYF
v_gene: TRBV5-1
d_gene: TRBD1
j_gene: TRBJ2-7
abundance: -

CDR3nt: TGTGCTAGCAGCTTAGTCCGTAGCTCCTACAATGAGCAGTTCTTC
CDR3aa: CASSLVRSSYNEQFF
v_gene: TRBV7-7
d_gene: -
j_gene: TRBJ2-1
abundance: few

CDR3nt: TGCAGTGCTAGACCTCCCAGCGGGGCAGATACGCAGTATTTT
CDR3aa: CSARPPSGADTQYF
v_gene: TRBV20-1
d_gene: TRBD2
j_gene: TRBJ2-3
abundance: -

CDR3nt: TGTGCCAGCAGCTCCTCAGGAAGACAGGTCGGGACGACTGAAGCTTTCTTT
CDR3aa: CASSSSGRQVGTTEAFF
v_gene: TRBV7-3
d_gene: -
j_gene: TRBJ1-1
abundance: few

CDR3nt: TGTGCCAGCAGTTATAGGGAGACCCAGTACTTC
CDR3aa: CASSYRETQYF
v_gene: TRBV6-5
d_gene: -
j_gene: TRBJ2-5
abundance: -

CDR3nt: TGTGCCAGCAGTGAAGTAGCGGGAGGGTCGAACATTCAGTACTTC
CDR3aa: CASSEVAGGSNIQYF
v_gene: TRBV6-4
d_gene: TRBD2
j_gene: TRBJ2-4
abundance: -

CDR3nt: TGTGCCAGCAGTTACGGGACAGGGGGCTTTGGCTACACCTTC
CDR3aa: CASSYGTGGFGYTF
v_gene: TRBV6-5
d_gene: TRBD1
j_gene: TRBJ1-2
abundance: -

CDR3nt: TGTGCCAGCAGGACTAGGTCATCCGGCACAAGGGGGTTCACCTATGGCTACACCTTC
CDR3aa: CASRTRSSGTRGFTYGYTF
v_gene: TRBV13
d_gene: -
j_gene: TRBJ1-2
abundance: many

CDR3nt: TGTGCCATCAGTGGGGATAGCGGGGGGTACACCTACAATGAGCAGTTCTTC
CDR3aa: CAISGDSGGYTYNEQFF
v_gene: TRBV10-3
d_gene: TRBD2
j_gene: TRBJ2-1
abundance: -

CDR3nt: TGCAGTGCTAGAGAGGGGGGCGAAAATGAGCAGTTCTTC
CDR3aa: CSAREGGENEQFF
v_gene: TRBV20-1
d_gene: -
j_gene: TRBJ2-1
abundance: many

CDR3nt: TGTGCCAGCATCAGGGTGACACGTTACACTGAAGCTTTCTTT
CDR3aa: CASIRVTRYTEAFF
v_gene: TRBV5-8
d_gene: -
j_gene: TRBJ1-1
abundance: many

CDR3nt: TGTGCCATCTCGGGTAGCGGATATGAGCAGTTCTTC
CDR3aa: CAISGSGYEQFF
v_gene: TRBV10-3
d_gene: -
j_gene: TRBJ2-1
abundance: -

CDR3nt: TGTGCCAGCAGCTGGACTAGCGGTTACGAGCAGTACTTC
CDR3aa: CASSWTSGYEQYF
v_gene: TRBV5-5
d_gene: TRBD2
j_gene: TRBJ2-7
abundance: -

CDR3nt: TGCAGCGTTGAAGCCATCGGGGGAGATACGCAGTATTTT
CDR3aa: CSVEAIGGDTQYF
v_gene: TRBV29-1
d_gene: -
j_gene: TRBJ2-3
abundance: few

CDR3nt: TGTGCCAGCAGCTTAGCGAGACGGGCAGATACGCAGTATTTT
CDR3aa: CASSLARRADTQYF
v_gene: TRBV7-2
d_gene: -
j_gene: TRBJ2-3
abundance: few

CDR3nt: TGCAGTGCACTAGGGACAGATAATTCACCCCTCCACTTT
CDR3aa: CSALGTDNSPLHF
v_gene: TRBV20-1
d_gene: TRBD1
j_gene: TRBJ1-6
abundance: few

CDR3nt: TGTGCCAGCACCAACTGGGGCAGGGCCCATGAGCAGTTCTTC
CDR3aa: CASTNWGRAHEQFF
v_gene: TRBV6-2/TRBV6-3
d_gene: -
j_gene: TRBJ2-1
abundance: -

CDR3nt: TGCAGCGTTGGACTAGCGGGGGGGCAGGGTGAGCAGTTCTTC
CDR3aa: CSVGLAGGQGEQFF
v_gene: TRBV29-1
d_gene: TRBD2
j_gene: TRBJ2-1
abundance: -

CDR3nt: TGTGCCAGCAGGAGGACTAGCGGGACAAACTCCTACGAGCAGTACTTC
CDR3aa: CASRRTSGTNSYEQYF
v_gene: TRBV6-5
d_gene: TRBD2
j_gene: TRBJ2-7
abundance: few

CDR3nt: TGCAGCGCTGGGGCAGGGACCACAGAGCAGTTCTTC
CDR3aa: CSAGAGTTEQFF
v_gene: TRBV29-1
d_gene: -
j_gene: TRBJ2-1
abundance: many

CDR3nt: TGTGCCGAGCGGGACAGGGAACGAGACTATGGCTACACCTTC
CDR3aa: CAERDRERDYGYTF
v_gene: TRBV7-2
d_gene: TRBD1
j_gene: TRBJ1-2
abundance: medium-sized

CDR3nt: TGCAGCGTTGTCCGTCCTTTGAACACTGAAGCTTTCTTT
CDR3aa: CSVVRPLNTEAFF
v_gene: TRBV29-1
d_gene: -
j_gene: TRBJ1-1
abundance: -

CDR3nt: TGCGCCAGCAGTCGCTATCGGTCGGTGGGTTCCGAAAGAAGGACTGAAGCTTTCTTT
CDR3aa: CASSRYRSVGSERRTEAFF
v_gene: TRBV12-1
d_gene: -
j_gene: TRBJ1-1
abundance: -

CDR3nt: TGTGCCAGCAGCCCTTATCCTCTGGCCTACGAGCAGTACTTC
CDR3aa: CASSPYPLAYEQYF
v_gene: TRBV7-2
d_gene: -
j_gene: TRBJ2-7
abundance: once

CDR3nt: TGTGCCAGCAGTGAAGAGGGGGCGGTGACTGAAGCTTTCTTT
CDR3aa: CASSEEGAVTEAFF
v_gene: TRBV6-1
d_gene: TRBD1
j_gene: TRBJ1-1
abundance: few

CDR3nt: TGTGCCAGCAGTTACGAGGGGATGTCTGAAGCTTTCTTT
CDR3aa: CASSYEGMSEAFF
v_gene: TRBV6-5
d_gene: -
j_gene: TRBJ1-1
abundance: -

CDR3nt: TGTGCCATCAGCCCGGACACCCGGGGGGCCCAGTACTTC
CDR3aa: CAISPDTRGAQYF
v_gene: TRBV10-3
d_gene: TRBD2
j_gene: TRBJ2-5
abundance: medium-sized

CDR3nt: TGCAGCGTTGTGGGTAGAGAAGAGACCCAGTACTTC
CDR3aa: CSVVGREETQYF
v_gene: TRBV29-1
d_gene: -
j_gene: TRBJ2-5
abundance: -

CDR3nt: TGTGCCAGCAGCTTGGGGCCGGCTGAGACACGGGGCAATGAGCAGTTCTTC
CDR3aa: CASSLGPAETRGNEQFF
v_gene: TRBV5-5
d_gene: -
j_gene: TRBJ2-1
abundance: -

CDR3nt: TGCAGCGTTGGTAGGGACCGAGGCCCAGATACGCAGTATTTT
CDR3aa: CSVGRDRGPDTQYF
v_gene: TRBV29-1
d_gene: -
j_gene: TRBJ2-3
abundance: few

CDR3nt: TGTGCCAGCAGCGCTAGAATAGGGGTGGGCACAGATACGCAGTATTTT
CDR3aa: CASSARIGVGTDTQYF
v_gene: TRBV9
d_gene: -
j_gene: TRBJ2-3
abundance: -

CDR3nt: TGTGCCAGCAGCTTGGCTTGGAGCACAGATACGCAGTATTTT
CDR3aa: CASSLAWSTDTQYF
v_gene: TRBV7-2
d_gene: -
j_gene: TRBJ2-3
abundance: few